The rows below give T cell receptor beta chains drawn from one sample of a study of regulatory T cells in long-lasting Graves disease. TCRdb independently ran MiXCR on the multiplex PCR reads; one entry per CDR3 protein. This sample has hundreds of thousands of distinct CDR3 sequences, with less than 20% found just once. In addition, the sample was reused for a study of T cells in Graves' hyperthyroidism and ophthalmopathy.

The sample here was peripheral blood mononuclear cells (PBMCs), taken at new diagnosis, from a patient treated with antithyroid drugs. These TCRs come from a woman aged 25 to 39 with Graves disease. Both conserved end residues are part of each CDR3. D genes are given only for firm matches. Clone size is given for some rows only: seen once, a few or many times, or a class if the clone is expanded.

CDR3 DNA	CDR3 protein	D gene	V gene	J gene	clone size
TGTGCCAGCAGTTTATTCGCGGATTCACCCCTCCACTTT	CASSLFADSPLHF	-	TRBV12-3/TRBV12-4	TRBJ1-6	few
TGCAGTGCTAGATTCCCTAGCGGGGAACGCAATGAGCAGTTCTTC	CSARFPSGERNEQFF	TRBD2	TRBV20-1	TRBJ2-1	few
TGTGCCAGCAGCTTCAGTGGGGGGGCGGGAAGCAATGAGCAGTTCTTC	CASSFSGGAGSNEQFF	-	TRBV7-3	TRBJ2-1	-
TGTGCCAGTAGTACAGGACAGGTGGCGATTTATAGCAATCAGCCCCAGCATTTT	CASSTGQVAIYSNQPQHF	TRBD1	TRBV19	TRBJ1-5	-
TGTGCCAGCAGCCTTGGACTAGCGAGGAATGAGCAGTTCTTC	CASSLGLARNEQFF	TRBD2	TRBV3-1	TRBJ2-1	many
-	CASSFFRFGGNTGELFF	-	TRBV6-2/TRBV6-3	TRBJ2-2	few
TGTGCCACCAAGCGGGGACAGGGAGTCTTCGAGCAGTACTTC	CATKRGQGVFEQYF	TRBD1	TRBV27	TRBJ2-7	many
TGCGCCAGCAGTGAGATAGCGGGAGTAGGCGAGCAGTACTTC	CASSEIAGVGEQYF	TRBD2	TRBV10-2	TRBJ2-7	many
TGTGCCAGCAGCGCGACCGGGACAGGGGGCTCGGAGTTCTTC	CASSATGTGGSEFF	TRBD1	TRBV9	TRBJ2-1	few
TGTGCCAGCAGCTTATCAGGGAGAAAGGGAGAGACCCAGTACTTC	CASSLSGRKGETQYF	-	TRBV27	TRBJ2-5	-
TGTGCCAGCAGTGTATTACACCTTAGCAATCAGCCCCAGCATTTT	CASSVLHLSNQPQHF	-	TRBV6-1	TRBJ1-5	many
TGTGCCAGCATCCCGGGACACAACTCCTACAATGAGCAGTTCTTC	CASIPGHNSYNEQFF	-	TRBV5-4	TRBJ2-1	-
TGTGCCTGGAGTGTACTAGAGGGAAGGGACACCATATATTTT	CAWSVLEGRDTIYF	-	TRBV30	TRBJ1-3	-
TGTGCCACCAGTGCCCAAACTAGCGGGAGGGCGCCAGATACGCAGTATTTT	CATSAQTSGRAPDTQYF	TRBD2	TRBV24-1	TRBJ2-3	few
TGTGCCAGCAGTCCGCGTGAGGGCCCTAGCACAGATACGCAGTATTTT	CASSPREGPSTDTQYF	-	TRBV28	TRBJ2-3	many
TGCAGTGCTAGTCGGGGCCCAGGGGTTGGCTACACCTTC	CSASRGPGVGYTF	-	TRBV20-1	TRBJ1-2	-
TGTGCCAGAAGGGAGCGGGTCAGGAACTACGAGCAGTACTTC	CARRERVRNYEQYF	-	TRBV6-1	TRBJ2-7	few
TGTGCCAGTAGTAAAGTCCTCGGCAGGGCTGAAGTCTCCTATGGCTACACCTTC	CASSKVLGRAEVSYGYTF	-	TRBV19	TRBJ1-2	few
TGTGCCATCAGTTCTCTAGCGGGATCGATAAATGAGCAGTTCTTC	CAISSLAGSINEQFF	TRBD2	TRBV10-3	TRBJ2-1	few
TGCAGCGGGGGAGGCTTGGCTCCCTACGAGCAGTACTTC	CSGGGLAPYEQYF	-	TRBV29-1	TRBJ2-7	many
TGTGCCAGCAGCTTATATGGGGGTGGGGGCTACGGTGAGCAGTTCTTC	CASSLYGGGGYGEQFF	-	TRBV7-3	TRBJ2-1	few
TGTGCCAGCAGCGTAGATCTCGAGAGCTCCTACAATGAGCAGTTCTTC	CASSVDLESSYNEQFF	-	TRBV9	TRBJ2-1	few
TGTGCCACGTCTCGGGACAGGGGGACAAACATTCAGTACTTC	CATSRDRGTNIQYF	TRBD1	TRBV28	TRBJ2-4	many
TGTGCCAGCAGTCAAGACCGGGGAAACACCATATATTTT	CASSQDRGNTIYF	-	TRBV2	TRBJ1-3	many
TGTGCCAGCAGTTTCGCGGATTACGGCGAGCAGTACTTC	CASSFADYGEQYF	-	TRBV12-3/TRBV12-4	TRBJ2-7	many
TGCGCCAGCAGCGGGGTCCAGGCAATTGAATACGAGCAGTACTTC	CASSGVQAIEYEQYF	-	TRBV5-1	TRBJ2-7	-
TGTGCCAGCAGAGCTAGCGGGAGCGTGACTGAGCAGTTCTTC	CASRASGSVTEQFF	TRBD2	TRBV6-1	TRBJ2-1	many
TGTGCCAGCAGCTCGACTCTCGGGCTTTCCTACGAGCAGTACTTC	CASSSTLGLSYEQYF	-	TRBV11-2	TRBJ2-7	many
TGTGCCAGCCGGACTAGCGGGGCCACAGATACGCAGTATTTT	CASRTSGATDTQYF	TRBD2	TRBV10-3	TRBJ2-3	-
TGTGCCAGCCGCTTATTGGGTGGGACAGCCGACCAGTTCTTC	CASRLLGGTADQFF	TRBD1	TRBV28	TRBJ2-1	few